These 17 T cell receptor beta chains were sequenced from one sample in a study of blood T cell repertoires in COVID-19. Clones were sequenced by immunoSEQ multiplex PCR, and TCRdb holds only the in-frame ones, with some missing. The sample includes about 65,000 clones, roughly 84% of them seen just once. The material sequenced was peripheral blood. These receptors were obtained from a man in his fifties or sixties with COVID-19, enrolled during active disease.

The chain carries TRBV6-2 or TRBV6-3 and TRBJ2-7; D perhaps matches TRBD1 (5 bases). There are 14 residues in the CDR3. The germline V and J ends were trimmed by 5 bases and 1 base, with 12 bases remaining between them. Germline V lookup: CDR1 MNHEY, CDR2 SVGEGT. The CDR3, as DNA: TGTGCCAGCAGTCCCTCGACAGTTTCCTACGAGCAGTACTTC. Residues: CASSPSTVSYEQYF.

J is TRBJ1-2 and V is TRBV11-2; TRBD1 aligns across 9 bases. V shed 3 bases, J shed 5 bases, and the junction held 4 bases outside the gene matches. This CDR3 region has 14 residues. Germline CDR1 reads SGHAT; CDR2 reads FQNNGV. In nucleotides, the CDR3 is TGTGCCAGCAGCTTTCCGGGACAGGGTTATGGCTACACCTTC. Its protein product is CASSFPGQGYGYTF. The whole variable domain, filled in from reference TRBV11-2 and TRBJ1-2, reads EAGVAQSPRYKIIEKRQSVAFWCNPISGHATLYWYQQILGQGPKLLIQFQNNGVVDDSQLPKDRFSAERLKGVDSTLKIQPAKLEDSAVYLCASSFPGQGYGYTFGSGTRLTVV.

The chain has TRBV9 and TRBJ2-3; the D gene is possibly TRBD2 (5 bases). The ends were cut back, 2 bases at V and 3 bases at J, with 13 bases in the middle. The germline V gene encodes CDR1 SGDLS and CDR2 YYNGEE. This CDR3 comprises 15 residues. In DNA form, the CDR3 reads TGTGCCAGCAGCGTGTGGGCTAGCAGAACAGATACGCAGTATTTT. It codes for CASSVWASRTDTQYF.

The chain couples TRBV24-1 to TRBJ1-1, with D uncertain. From germline, CDR1 is KGHDR and CDR2 SFDVKD. The CDR3 runs 13 residues. The V end was cut by 2 bases, the J end by 0 bases, with 3 bases between. The CDR3 bases are TGTGCCACCAGTGATTACTTGAACACTGAAGCTTTCTTT. Translation gives CATSDYLNTEAFF.

The genes are TRBV28 and TRBJ2-1; 7 nucleotides agree with TRBD1. Germline V lookup: CDR1 MDHEN, CDR2 SYDVKM. The V and J ends lost 6 bases and 9 bases, in that order; junction bases with no gene match: 20. The CDR3 is 17 residues long. The CDR3 nucleotides read TGTGCCAGCAGCCTACCTCACAGGGGCTTAGTGTTGGCTGAGCAGTTCTTC. Translation gives CASSLPHRGLVLAEQFF.

V and J are TRBV6-1 and TRBJ2-2; D uncertain. Germline CDR1 reads MNHNS; CDR2 reads SASEGT. This CDR3 is built from 14 residues. The V gene lost 0 bases and the J gene lost 6 bases, with 8 bases spanning the gap. CDR3: CASSEAYFPGELFF. The CDR3 DNA is TGTGCCAGCAGTGAAGCGTATTTTCCCGGGGAGCTGTTTTTT.

The gene calls are TRBV5-1 and TRBJ1-4, with D possibly TRBD1 on 5 matching bases. This CDR3 is 12 amino acids long. The germline V and J ends were trimmed by 4 bases and 8 bases, with 9 bases remaining between them. The V gene's germline CDR1 is SGHRS and CDR2 YFSETQ. The CDR3 nucleotides read TGCGCCAGCAGCGAGGGGAGGGAAAAACTGTTTTTT. Its protein product is CASSEGREKLFF.

The chain uses TRBV13 and TRBJ2-3, with D possibly being TRBD2 (6 bases). The V end was cut by 6 bases, the J end by 0 bases, with 16 bases between. The germline CDR1 and CDR2 sequences are PRHDT and FYEKMQ (reference sequence). This CDR3 has 16 amino acids. The CDR3 coding sequence is TGTGCCAGCAGTCCTGGTGGTAGCGGCAGCACAGATACGCAGTATTTT. Translation gives CASSPGGSGSTDTQYF.

The genes are TRBV2 and TRBJ2-1, with 9 bases lining up with TRBD1. Germline trimming cut 5 bases from V and 2 bases from J; bases unmatched to any gene: 10. The CDR3 is 17 amino acids. Germline V CDR1 and CDR2: SNHLY, FYNNEI. The DNA for the CDR3 is TGTGCCAGCAGTCCAAACCCACAGGGGGCACCCTACAATGAGCAGTTCTTC. Encoded protein: CASSPNPQGAPYNEQFF.

The CDR3: CASSYGTNEETQYF. Here the CDR3 DNA reads TGTGCCAGCAGTTATGGGACTAACGAAGAGACCCAGTACTTC. This chain uses TRBV6-5 with TRBJ2-5, with 7 bases matching TRBD2. J lost 3 bases, V lost 3 bases, and 4 bases had no gene match. Per germline, CDR1 MNHEY and CDR2 SVGAGI. The CDR3 is 14 amino acids.

V usage is TRBV5-1 and J usage is TRBJ2-3, with TRBD2 identical over 9 bases. The CDR3 has 14 amino acids. V trimming: 3 bases; J trimming: 4 bases; junction bases outside the gene matches: 3. CDR1 and CDR2 (germline): SGHRS, YFSETQ. This chain's CDR3 is CASSWTSVPDTQYF. CDR3 nucleotides: TGCGCCAGCAGCTGGACTAGCGTCCCAGATACGCAGTATTTT.

This rearrangement joins TRBV3-1 (or the pseudogene TRBV3-2) to TRBJ2-2; 9 nucleotides agree with TRBD2. The length of the CDR3 is 15 residues. V gave up 4 bases and J gave up 2 bases; unmatched junction bases: 2. The germline V gene encodes CDR1 LGHDT and CDR2 YNNKEL (reference sequence). In nucleotides, the CDR3 is TGTGCCAGCAGCCGCGGGGGGGGTAACACCGGGGAGCTGTTTTTT. Translated: CASSRGGGNTGELFF.

The chain uses TRBV6-2 or TRBV6-3 and TRBJ2-3; a possible D gene is TRBD2 (6 bases). V shed 1 base and J shed 0 bases, with 11 bases lying between them. This CDR3 comprises 16 residues. Germline loops: CDR1 MNHEY, CDR2 SVGEGT. CDR3 nucleotide sequence: TGTGCCAGCAGTTACTGGAGCGGGTCCAGCACAGATACGCAGTATTTT. The encoded protein is CASSYWSGSSTDTQYF.

The chain uses TRBV7-9 and TRBJ2-7; TRBD2 matches 8 bases. The CDR3 has 15 amino acids. Losses at the gene ends were 2 bases for V and 4 bases for J; bases not matched to a gene: 7. Germline V lookup: CDR1 SEHNR, CDR2 FQNEAQ (reference sequence). The CDR3 spells CASSLLAGGRYEQYF. The CDR3 DNA reads as TGTGCCAGCAGCTTACTCGCGGGAGGCAGGTACGAGCAGTACTTC.

This sequence joins TRBV11-2 and TRBJ1-6, with D possibly matching TRBD1 (5 bases). Trimming cost V 7 bases and J 13 bases, with 32 bases left between them. The CDR3 is made up of 18 amino acids. In germline, CDR1 is SGHAT, CDR2 FQNNGV. In DNA, the CDR3 is TGTGCCAGCACCACGGGGCCTGCGGGGGGATTATCGTCGTCGCCCCTCCACTTT. Amino acids: CASTTGPAGGLSSSPLHF. Combining the CDR3 with reference TRBV11-2 and TRBJ1-6 gives the whole variable domain EAGVAQSPRYKIIEKRQSVAFWCNPISGHATLYWYQQILGQGPKLLIQFQNNGVVDDSQLPKDRFSAERLKGVDSTLKIQPAKLEDSAVYLCASTTGPAGGLSSSPLHFGNGTRLTVT.

This chain connects TRBV4-1 to TRBJ2-7; 9 nucleotides agree with TRBD1. With 2 bases clipped from V and 3 bases from J, the junction kept 8 bases outside the gene matches. The CDR3 is made up of 16 amino acids. Germline CDR1 and CDR2: MGHRA and YSYEKL. In DNA form, the CDR3 reads TGCGCCAGCAGCCAACTTGCGGGACAGGGCCACTACGAGCAGTACTTC. Its protein product is CASSQLAGQGHYEQYF.

This clone was observed a few times. The V gene is TRBV12-3 or TRBV12-4, the J gene TRBJ1-1; D is uncertain. This CDR3 contains 13 residues. With 7 bases removed from V and 3 bases from J, the gap between germline ends came to 12 bases. The CDR3 bases are TGTGCCAGCACCGGTTGGAGGGACACTGAAGCTTTCTTT. Translating it yields CASTGWRDTEAFF.